These 28 T cell receptor beta chains originate from one sample sequenced in a study of identical twins. MiXCR was run by TCRdb on the 5' RACE reads, yielding one entry per CDR3 protein. The sample consists of some 760,000 distinct CDR3 sequences, about 20% of them appearing once. The sample was also reused in another study, on T cells expressing NK-cell markers.

The sample was PBMCs. These receptors came from a young woman in good health.

This clonotype was seen a handful of times. The chain uses TRBV7-8 and TRBJ1-4; TRBD1 is a possible D gene (5 bases). The germline V gene encodes CDR1 SGHVS and CDR2 FQNEAQ. Trimming shortened V by 4 bases and J by 10 bases, and 16 bases separated the two germline ends. The CDR3 runs 14 residues. The CDR3 here is CASSSSQGTGKLFF. The CDR3 region has the DNA TGTGCCAGCAGCTCCTCCCAGGGAACCGGAAAACTGTTTTTT.

The chain carries TRBV9 and TRBJ2-3, with a weak D call TRBD2 (5 bases). With 2 bases removed from V and 12 bases from J, the gap between germline ends came to 22 bases. CDR3 length equals 15 residues. Germline-derived CDR1 and CDR2 are SGDLS and YYNGEE. This chain's CDR3 is CASSVSFRAETTQYF. CDR3 coding DNA: TGTGCCAGCAGCGTTTCTTTTAGGGCGGAGACTACCCAGTATTTT.

This clonotype occurred a few times. The DNA of the CDR3 is TGTGCCAGCAGCCGACCCAATGGAGGGTCGTACGAGCAGTACTTC. Amino acids: CASSRPNGGSYEQYF. V gene TRBV4-2 combines with J gene TRBJ2-7, with D possibly matching TRBD2 (6 bases). Trimming pared 4 bases from V and 4 bases from J, leaving 17 bases between. This CDR3 is 15 amino acids long. The germline gives CDR1 LGHNA, CDR2 YNFKEQ.

This clonotype occurred a few times. The chain joins TRBV5-5 to TRBJ1-2, with a tentative D call TRBD1 (5 bases). Germline CDR1 SGHKS, CDR2 YYEKEE (reference sequence). The CDR3 loop spans 13 amino acids. Deletions cut 4 bases from V and 5 bases from J, with 12 bases between. CDR3 DNA: TGTGCCAGCAGCCCCGGGACTGAATATGGCTACACCTTC. Translating it yields CASSPGTEYGYTF.

V and J are TRBV12-3 or TRBV12-4 and TRBJ2-7; D is ambiguous. V lost 2 bases, J lost 4 bases, and 9 bases lay in between. The CDR3 extends over 13 amino acids. The CDR3 coding sequence is TGTGCCAGCAGTTTATTATCGCGATACGAGCAGTACTTC. As protein: CASSLLSRYEQYF.

This clonotype was recorded only once. The rearrangement links TRBV20-1 to TRBJ2-1; D perhaps matches TRBD1 (6 bases). This CDR3 is 15 amino acids long. Trimming removed 0 bases at V and 9 bases at J, with 18 bases between. Germline V gene data show CDR1 as DFQATT and CDR2 as SNEGSKA (reference sequence). This CDR3 is CSARDSGARGAEQFF. The CDR3 region has the DNA TGCAGTGCTAGAGATTCAGGGGCGCGAGGAGCTGAGCAGTTCTTC.

The chain employs TRBV12-3 or TRBV12-4 and TRBJ2-1, with TRBD2 matching over 8 bases. The CDR3 has 16 residues. V shed 3 bases, J shed 5 bases, and the junction held 9 bases outside the gene matches. CDR3 sequence reads: CASSLVGGGSNNEQFF. The CDR3 DNA reads as TGTGCCAGCAGTTTGGTCGGCGGGGGGTCCAACAATGAGCAGTTCTTC.

V and J are TRBV9 and TRBJ2-1; 10 positions match TRBD2. The CDR3 is made up of 14 amino acids. Looked up from germline, CDR1 is SGDLS and CDR2 is YYNGEE. V shed 4 bases, J shed 10 bases, and the junction held 8 bases outside the gene matches. The CDR3, as DNA: TGTGCCAGCAGCCCCAGCGGGAGGGTCCCGGAGCAGTTCTTC. Residues: CASSPSGRVPEQFF. The full variable domain, its missing parts supplied by reference TRBV9 and TRBJ2-1, is DSGVTQTPKHLITATGQRVTLRCSPRSGDLSVYWYQQSLDQGLQFLIQYYNGEERAKGNILERFSAQQFPDLHSELNLSSLELGDSALYFCASSPSGRVPEQFFGPGTRLTVL.

This clonotype was detected only a few times. The J gene is TRBJ2-1, the V gene TRBV10-1; D unresolved. The CDR3 spans 18 residues. Germline loops: CDR1 WNHNN, CDR2 SYGVQD (reference sequence). V lost 2 bases, J lost 1 base, and 18 bases lay in between. CDR3 nucleotides: TGCGCCAGCAGTGAGCCCCAGACTGAACAAGTTTCCTACAATGAGCAGTTCTTC. It yields the protein CASSEPQTEQVSYNEQFF.

This chain uses TRBV6-2 or TRBV6-3 with TRBJ2-7; D gene uncertain. Trimming left V 7 bases short and J 5 bases short, with 9 bases between. CDR1 and CDR2 (germline): MNHEY, SVGEGT. This CDR3 region has 11 residues. CDR3 in amino acids: CASTSLDEQYF. CDR3 bases: TGTGCCAGCACGTCGCTCGACGAGCAGTACTTC.

This clonotype was observed a handful of times. The J gene is TRBJ2-5, the V gene TRBV7-2; no reliable D call. This CDR3 has 13 residues. Germline CDR1 is SGHTA and CDR2 is FQGNSA. The V end lost 3 bases, the J end lost 1 base, and 6 bases lay between the germline ends. The CDR3 DNA follows: TGTGCCAGCAGCTTCAAACTCCAAGAGACCCAGTACTTC. Its protein product is CASSFKLQETQYF.

The chain recombines TRBV4-3 with TRBJ2-1; 9 bases are shared with TRBD2. Per germline, CDR1 LGHNA and CDR2 YSLEER. This CDR3 has 16 amino acids. After removal of 0 bases from V and 6 bases from J, the junction contained 6 bases not matched to a gene. The CDR3 loop is CASSQDPAGGGNEQFF. The DNA for the CDR3 is TGCGCCAGCAGCCAAGATCCGGCGGGAGGGGGCAATGAGCAGTTCTTC.

This clonotype was seen more than once but under ten times. The rearrangement uses TRBV11-3 and TRBJ2-1; 7 bases match TRBD1. The CDR3 is 14 residues long. V lost 5 bases, J lost 4 bases, and 5 bases stayed unmatched. CDR1 and CDR2 (germline): SGHNT, YENEEA. The CDR3 is CASSTQGMYNEQFF. In DNA, the CDR3 is TGTGCCAGCAGCACACAGGGGATGTACAATGAGCAGTTCTTC.

The chain has TRBV20-1 and TRBJ2-3; 8 bases align to TRBD1. In germline, CDR1 is DFQATT, CDR2 SNEGSKA (reference sequence). Trimming removed 0 bases from V and 10 bases from J; junction bases left unmatched: 9. The CDR3 is made up of 14 amino acids. This chain's CDR3 is CSARDQGASEAQYF. As DNA, the CDR3 is TGCAGTGCTAGAGATCAGGGGGCCTCAGAGGCGCAGTATTTT.

There are a few counts of this clonotype. The genes are TRBV5-6 and TRBJ2-5; 14 nucleotides line up with TRBD2. This CDR3 is 16 amino acids long. With 4 bases clipped from V and 5 bases from J, the junction kept 7 bases outside the gene matches. The germline CDR1 and CDR2 sequences are SGHDT and YYEEEE. The CDR3 DNA is TGTGCCAGCAGCGCAGGGACTAGCGGGGGAATCGAGACCCAGTACTTC. This translates into CASSAGTSGGIETQYF.

This clonotype was counted only a few times. The rearrangement uses TRBV20-1 and TRBJ2-1; D unclear. This CDR3 is built from 14 residues. V lost 5 bases to trimming and J lost 0 bases, with 11 bases between them. Germline V gives CDR1 DFQATT, CDR2 SNEGSKA (reference sequence). In DNA, the CDR3 is TGCAGTGCTCCAGGAAGGAGCTCCTACAATGAGCAGTTCTTC. Its translation is CSAPGRSSYNEQFF.

This clonotype was counted only a few times. The V and J genes are TRBV12-3 or TRBV12-4 and TRBJ2-2; 8 bases agree with TRBD2. Losses at the gene ends were 5 bases for V and 1 base for J; bases not matched to a gene: 6. The CDR3 runs to 16 residues. CDR3 nucleotide sequence: TGTGCCAGCAGTCCATTGGGGACTAGGAACACCGGGGAGCTGTTTTTT. Protein: CASSPLGTRNTGELFF.

This clonotype was picked up a small number of times. The chain combines TRBV5-1 with TRBJ1-1; D remains ambiguous. Per germline, CDR1 SGHRS and CDR2 YFSETQ. CDR3 length: 13 amino acids. Between the trimmed V and J ends, which lost 1 base and 8 bases, there was a span of 12 bases. The CDR3 DNA reads TGCGCCAGCAGCTTGTTACAACAGACGGAAGCTTTCTTT. Its translation is CASSLLQQTEAFF.

The rearrangement uses TRBV20-1 and TRBJ2-7; TRBD2 is a possible D gene (6 bases). CDR1 DFQATT and CDR2 SNEGSKA come from the germline V gene (reference sequence). The CDR3 spans 13 residues. Trimming stripped 2 bases from V and 5 bases from J, with 13 bases between. As DNA, the CDR3 is TGCAGTGCTAGAAGTCGGGAGAATCACGAGCAGTACTTC. It translates to CSARSRENHEQYF.

This sequence joins TRBV3-1 and TRBJ2-1; no definite D call. Trimming removed 0 bases at V and 8 bases at J, with 14 bases between. Germline lookup yields CDR1 LGHDT and CDR2 YNNKEL (reference sequence). The CDR3 contains 15 residues. Written as DNA, the CDR3 is TGTGCCAGCAGCCAAGAGGGCACCATCATGTATGAGCAGTTCTTC. Protein sequence: CASSQEGTIMYEQFF.

This chain links TRBV11-2 with TRBJ1-1; 11 nucleotides agree with TRBD1. V gave up 5 bases and J gave up 5 bases; unmatched junction bases: 10. Germline values: CDR1 SGHAT, CDR2 FQNNGV. The CDR3 is made up of 16 amino acids. Here the CDR3 DNA reads TGTGCCAGCAGCCACGGACAGGGGGCCTTGGAGACTGAAGCTTTCTTT. This codes for CASSHGQGALETEAFF.

This clonotype has more than one count but fewer than ten. This chain connects TRBV20-1 to TRBJ2-3; D may be TRBD1 (7 bases). The CDR3 totals 15 residues. Between the trimmed V and J ends, which lost 6 bases and 3 bases, there was a span of 19 bases. CDR1 and CDR2 from the germline V gene are DFQATT and SNEGSKA (reference sequence). The CDR3 sequence is CSALRQGSGTDTQYF. The CDR3 region has the DNA TGCAGTGCCCTTCGACAGGGTAGCGGAACAGATACGCAGTATTTT.

The chain joins TRBV12-3 or TRBV12-4 to TRBJ1-1; D uncertain. V was pared by 4 bases and J by 5 bases, with 11 bases between. The CDR3 consists of 13 residues. CDR3 sequence (DNA): TGTGCCAGCAGTTCCGGGGAGGGAACTGAAGCTTTCTTT. It codes for CASSSGEGTEAFF.

The rearrangement uses TRBV25-1 and TRBJ1-3, with D unclear. Trimming removed 2 bases from V and 2 bases from J, with 7 bases in between. CDR3 length: 14 amino acids. The germline V gene has CDR1 MGHDK and CDR2 SYGVNS. The DNA for the CDR3 is TGTGCCAGCAGTGAAGCCGGTCCTGGAAACACCATATATTTT. It is translated as CASSEAGPGNTIYF.

The chain has TRBV9 and TRBJ2-7, with a weak D call TRBD2 (6 bases). V lost 0 bases, J lost 6 bases, and 10 bases lay in between. The V gene's germline CDR1 is SGDLS and CDR2 YYNGEE. The CDR3 spans 13 residues. CDR3 loop: CASSVAFGSEQYF. The CDR3 DNA reads TGTGCCAGCAGCGTAGCTTTCGGGAGCGAGCAGTACTTC.

This clonotype was detected a few times. The chain joins TRBV11-2 to TRBJ1-2, with TRBD1 matching over 8 bases. The germline V gene encodes CDR1 SGHAT and CDR2 FQNNGV. This CDR3 contains 14 residues. V was clipped by 0 bases and J by 3 bases; unmatched bases: 0. CDR3 sequence reads: CASSLEQGDYGYTF. The CDR3 coding sequence is TGTGCCAGCAGCTTAGAACAGGGGGACTATGGCTACACCTTC.

V gene TRBV9 combines with J gene TRBJ2-5; 7 nucleotides align to TRBD1. CDR1 SGDLS and CDR2 YYNGEE come from the germline V gene. The trim removed 3 bases at V and 5 bases at J, leaving 13 bases unmatched. This CDR3 has 16 residues. The CDR3, as DNA: TGTGCCAGCAGCGGTACCGGGACAGATCCCCGGGAGACCCAGTACTTC. Protein sequence: CASSGTGTDPRETQYF.

The table lists this clonotype with many counts. The V and J genes are TRBV29-1 and TRBJ2-7; D possibly corresponds to TRBD2 (6 bases). The germline CDR1 and CDR2 sequences are SQVTM and ANQGSEA. The CDR3 extends over 13 amino acids. Trimming cost V 7 bases and J 5 bases, with 18 bases left between them. The CDR3 reads CSAGGKGGHEQYF. As DNA, the CDR3 is TGCAGCGCCGGCGGGAAGGGAGGCCACGAGCAGTACTTC.